This T cell receptor (beta chain) was sequenced during a study of human T cells and chemical hapten exposure. Trimming pared 6 bases from V and 6 bases from J, leaving 12 bases between. CDR3 size: 13 residues. Per the germline V gene, CDR1 is SNHLY and CDR2 is FYNNEI. As to time point: patch test 1, 2 weeks after DPC sensitization. The treatment is: therapeutic diphenylcyclopropenone sensitization with weekly scalp DPC. Ten or more counts support this clonotype. TCRdb reanalysed the RACE reads using MiXCR and keeps one entry per CDR3 protein. The sample gives approximately 110,000 distinct CDR3 sequences, more than 9.5% of which show up once; under 4.5% is in the top ten.

The source was whole blood, collected in connection with sensitization to the hapten diphenylcyclopropenone (DPC). This receptor was identified in a middle-aged woman with alopecia areata. Some clones in this sample may be carry-over from other donors' samples. V usage is TRBV2 and J usage is TRBJ2-1; perhaps TRBD2 as D (5 bases). Written as DNA, the CDR3 is TGTGCCAGCAGCTCTACTAGTTTCAATGAGCAGTTCTTC. It yields the protein CASSSTSFNEQFF.